This T cell receptor beta chain is drawn from a study of T cells after yellow fever vaccination. Study-level points and caveats: Abundant bulk-population clonotypes could contaminate the FACS-sorted repertoires. A small share of clonotypes appeared in both CD4 and CD8 compartments.

5'RACE template switching produced TCR cDNA carrying a universal primer site and UMIs. TCRdb reprocessed the 5' RACE reads with MiXCR, giving one entry per CDR3 protein. Of a few hundred thousand distinct CDR3 sequences listed, roughly 8.7% are singletons. CDR1 is ENHRY, CDR2 SYGVKD, per germline. This CDR3 region has 13 residues. Trimming pared 3 bases from V and 5 bases from J, leaving 10 bases between. This clonotype came up a few times. The target antigen is unknown. Specimen: CD4+ T cells sorted from PBMCs, collected 5 days after the yellow fever booster vaccination. V gene TRBV10-3 combines with J gene TRBJ2-5; a weak D match, TRBD1 (6 bases). The sequence was collected from a man in his late teens or twenties who received the YFV17D yellow fever vaccine. CDR3 sequence (DNA): TGTGCCATCAGTGAAGGGGGTAGGGAGACCCAGTACTTC. Protein product: CAISEGGRETQYF.